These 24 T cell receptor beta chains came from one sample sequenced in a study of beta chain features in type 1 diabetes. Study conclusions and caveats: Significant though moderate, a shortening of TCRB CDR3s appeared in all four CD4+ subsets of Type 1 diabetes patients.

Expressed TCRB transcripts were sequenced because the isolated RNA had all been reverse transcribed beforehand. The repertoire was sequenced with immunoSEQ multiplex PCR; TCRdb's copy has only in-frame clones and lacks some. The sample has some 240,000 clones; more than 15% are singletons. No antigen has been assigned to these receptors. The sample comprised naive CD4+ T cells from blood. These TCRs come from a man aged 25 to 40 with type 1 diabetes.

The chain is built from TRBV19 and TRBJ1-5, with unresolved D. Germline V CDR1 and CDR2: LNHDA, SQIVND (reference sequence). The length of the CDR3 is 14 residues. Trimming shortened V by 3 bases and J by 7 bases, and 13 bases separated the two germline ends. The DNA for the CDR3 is TGTGCCAGTAGTATCGGGTTAAGGGTCCAGCCCCAGCATTTT. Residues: CASSIGLRVQPQHF.

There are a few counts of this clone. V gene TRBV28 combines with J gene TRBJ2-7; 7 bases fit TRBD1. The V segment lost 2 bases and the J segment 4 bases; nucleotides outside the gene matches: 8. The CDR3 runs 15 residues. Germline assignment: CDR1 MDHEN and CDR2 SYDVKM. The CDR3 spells CASSLVGTDGYEQYF. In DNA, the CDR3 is TGTGCCAGCAGTTTAGTTGGGACAGATGGGTACGAGCAGTACTTC.

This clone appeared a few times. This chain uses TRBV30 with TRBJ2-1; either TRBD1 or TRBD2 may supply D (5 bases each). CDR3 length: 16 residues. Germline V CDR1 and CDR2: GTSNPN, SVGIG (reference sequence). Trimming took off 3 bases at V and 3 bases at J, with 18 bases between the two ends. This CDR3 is CAWSGDTRGFYNEQFF. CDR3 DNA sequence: TGTGCCTGGAGCGGGGATACTAGGGGATTCTACAATGAGCAGTTCTTC.

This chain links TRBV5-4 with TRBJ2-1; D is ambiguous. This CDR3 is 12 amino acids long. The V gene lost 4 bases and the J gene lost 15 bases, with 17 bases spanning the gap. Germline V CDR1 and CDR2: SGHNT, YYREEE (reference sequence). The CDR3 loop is CASSLPNSRRFF. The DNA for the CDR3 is TGTGCCAGCAGCCTCCCCAACAGCCGGCGGTTCTTC.

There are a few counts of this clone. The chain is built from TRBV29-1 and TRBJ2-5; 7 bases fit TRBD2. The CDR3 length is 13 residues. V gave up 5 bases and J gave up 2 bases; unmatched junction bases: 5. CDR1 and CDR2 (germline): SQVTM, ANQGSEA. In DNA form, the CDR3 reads TGCAGCGTTACGGCTAGCGGTCAAGAGACCCAGTACTTC. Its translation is CSVTASGQETQYF.

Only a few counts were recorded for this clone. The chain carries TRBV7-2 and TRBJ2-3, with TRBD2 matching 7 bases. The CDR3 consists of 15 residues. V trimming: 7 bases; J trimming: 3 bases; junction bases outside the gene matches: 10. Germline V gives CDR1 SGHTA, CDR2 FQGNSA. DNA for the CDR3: TGTGCCAGCACCCAGCGGGGAGGAGGGACAGATACGCAGTATTTT. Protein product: CASTQRGGGTDTQYF. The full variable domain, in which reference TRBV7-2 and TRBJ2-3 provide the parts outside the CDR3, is GAGVSQSPSNKVTEKGKDVELRCDPISGHTALYWYRQSLGQGLEFLIYFQGNSAPDKSGLPSDRFSAERTGGSVSTLTIQRTQQEDSAVYLCASTQRGGGTDTQYFGPGTRLTVL.

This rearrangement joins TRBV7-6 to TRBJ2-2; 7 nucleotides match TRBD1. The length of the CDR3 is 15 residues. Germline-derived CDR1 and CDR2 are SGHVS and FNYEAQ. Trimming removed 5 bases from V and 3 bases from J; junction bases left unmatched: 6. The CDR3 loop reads CASSRRQGDTGELFF. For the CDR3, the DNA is TGTGCCAGCAGCCGACGACAGGGTGACACCGGGGAGCTGTTTTTT.

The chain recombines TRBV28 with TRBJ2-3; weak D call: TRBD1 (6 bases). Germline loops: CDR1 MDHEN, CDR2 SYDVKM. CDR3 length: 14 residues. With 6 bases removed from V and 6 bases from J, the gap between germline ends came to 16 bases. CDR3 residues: CASRQGGVRDTQYF. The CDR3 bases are TGTGCCAGCAGGCAAGGGGGAGTAAGGGATACGCAGTATTTT.

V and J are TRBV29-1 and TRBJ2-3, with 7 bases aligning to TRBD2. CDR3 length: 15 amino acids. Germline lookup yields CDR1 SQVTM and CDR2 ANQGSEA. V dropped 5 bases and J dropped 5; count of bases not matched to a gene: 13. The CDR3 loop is CSVPVGSGTGDTQYF. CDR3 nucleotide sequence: TGCAGCGTTCCCGTAGGGAGCGGGACGGGAGATACGCAGTATTTT.

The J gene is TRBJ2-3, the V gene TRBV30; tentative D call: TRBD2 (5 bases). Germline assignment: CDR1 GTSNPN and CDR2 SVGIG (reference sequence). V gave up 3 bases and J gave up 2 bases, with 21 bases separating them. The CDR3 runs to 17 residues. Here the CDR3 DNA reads TGTGCCTGGAGCCCTGCCAGGACTCCAACCCCCACAGATACGCAGTATTTT. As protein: CAWSPARTPTPTDTQYF. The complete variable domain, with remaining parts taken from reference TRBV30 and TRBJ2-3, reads SQTIHQWPATLVQPVGSPLSLECTVEGTSNPNLYWYRQAAGRGLQLLFYSVGIGQISSEVPQNLSASRPQDRQFILSSKKLLLSDSGFYLCAWSPARTPTPTDTQYFGPGTRLTVL.

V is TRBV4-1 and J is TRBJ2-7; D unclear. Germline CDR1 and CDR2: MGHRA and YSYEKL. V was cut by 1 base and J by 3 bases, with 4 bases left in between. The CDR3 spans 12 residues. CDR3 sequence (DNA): TGCGCCAGCAGCCAAGGGGGCTACGAGCAGTACTTC. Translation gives CASSQGGYEQYF.

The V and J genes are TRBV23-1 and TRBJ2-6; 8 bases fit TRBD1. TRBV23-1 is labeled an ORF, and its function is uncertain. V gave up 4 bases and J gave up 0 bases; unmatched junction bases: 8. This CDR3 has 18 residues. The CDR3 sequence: CASSPPGTGGSGANVLTF. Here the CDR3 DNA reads TGCGCCAGCAGTCCACCCGGGACAGGAGGCTCTGGGGCCAACGTCCTGACTTTC.

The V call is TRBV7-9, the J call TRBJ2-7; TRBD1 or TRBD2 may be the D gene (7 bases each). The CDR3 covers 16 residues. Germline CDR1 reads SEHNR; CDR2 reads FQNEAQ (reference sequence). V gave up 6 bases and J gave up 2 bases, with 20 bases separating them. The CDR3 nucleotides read TGTGCCAGCAGTCGCTGGCGGGGGACAGCGACCTACGAGCAGTACTTC. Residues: CASSRWRGTATYEQYF.

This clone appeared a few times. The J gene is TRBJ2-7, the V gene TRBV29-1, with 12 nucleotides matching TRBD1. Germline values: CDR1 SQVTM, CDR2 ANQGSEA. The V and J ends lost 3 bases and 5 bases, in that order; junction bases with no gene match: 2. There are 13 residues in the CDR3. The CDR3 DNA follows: TGCAGCGTTGACGGGACAGGGGGCGACGAGCAGTACTTC. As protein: CSVDGTGGDEQYF.

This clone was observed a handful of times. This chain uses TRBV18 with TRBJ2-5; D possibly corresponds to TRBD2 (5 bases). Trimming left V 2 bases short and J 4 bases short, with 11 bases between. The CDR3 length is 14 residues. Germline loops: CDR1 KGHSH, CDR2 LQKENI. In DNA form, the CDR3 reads TGTGCCAGCTCACCAAGGAATGCGGGAGAGACCCAGTACTTC. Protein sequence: CASSPRNAGETQYF.

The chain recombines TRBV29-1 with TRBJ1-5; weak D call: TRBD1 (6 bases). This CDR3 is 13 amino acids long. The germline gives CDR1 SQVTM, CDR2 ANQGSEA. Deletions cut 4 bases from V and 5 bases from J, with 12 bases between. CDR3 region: CSVVGGRDQPQHF. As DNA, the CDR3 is TGCAGCGTTGTTGGGGGGCGAGATCAGCCCCAGCATTTT.

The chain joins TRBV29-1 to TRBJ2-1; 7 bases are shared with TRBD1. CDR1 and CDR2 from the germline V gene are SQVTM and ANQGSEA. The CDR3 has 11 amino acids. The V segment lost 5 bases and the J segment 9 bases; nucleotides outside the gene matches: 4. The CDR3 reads CSVHEGAEQFF. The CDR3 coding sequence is TGCAGCGTTCATGAGGGGGCTGAGCAGTTCTTC.

The CDR3 sequence is CASSVSGRGAGETQYF. For the CDR3, the DNA is TGTGCCAGCAGCGTATCTGGTAGGGGGGCAGGAGAGACCCAGTACTTC. This rearrangement joins TRBV9 to TRBJ2-5, with D possibly being TRBD1 or TRBD2 (6 bases each). V lost 1 base and J 4 bases, leaving 17 bases between the germline ends. The CDR3 sequence is 16 residues long. Germline CDR1 is SGDLS and CDR2 is YYNGEE.

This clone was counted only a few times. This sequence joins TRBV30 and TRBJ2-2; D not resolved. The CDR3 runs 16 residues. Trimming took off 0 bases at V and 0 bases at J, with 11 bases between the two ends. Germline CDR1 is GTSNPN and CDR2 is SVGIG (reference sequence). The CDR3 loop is CAWSVGRMPNTGELFF. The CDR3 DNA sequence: TGTGCCTGGAGTGTCGGCAGGATGCCGAACACCGGGGAGCTGTTTTTT.

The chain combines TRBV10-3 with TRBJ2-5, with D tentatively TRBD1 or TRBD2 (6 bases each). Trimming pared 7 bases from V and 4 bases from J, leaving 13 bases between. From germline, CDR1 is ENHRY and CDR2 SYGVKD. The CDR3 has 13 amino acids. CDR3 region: CAIMGGVGETQYF. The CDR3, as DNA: TGTGCCATCATGGGGGGCGTGGGAGAGACCCAGTACTTC.

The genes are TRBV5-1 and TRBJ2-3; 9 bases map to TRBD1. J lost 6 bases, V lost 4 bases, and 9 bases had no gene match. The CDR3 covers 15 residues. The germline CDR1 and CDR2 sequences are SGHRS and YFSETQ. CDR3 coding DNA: TGCGCCAGCAGCCCGGGACAGGGTCTTTCGGATACGCAGTATTTT. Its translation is CASSPGQGLSDTQYF.

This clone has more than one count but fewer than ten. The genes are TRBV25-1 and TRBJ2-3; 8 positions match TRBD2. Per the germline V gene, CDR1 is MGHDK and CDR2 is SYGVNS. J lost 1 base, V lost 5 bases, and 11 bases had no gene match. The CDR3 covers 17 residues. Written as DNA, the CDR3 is TGTGCCAGCAGTACCCGGACTAGCTGGTCGGGCACAGATACGCAGTATTTT. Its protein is CASSTRTSWSGTDTQYF.

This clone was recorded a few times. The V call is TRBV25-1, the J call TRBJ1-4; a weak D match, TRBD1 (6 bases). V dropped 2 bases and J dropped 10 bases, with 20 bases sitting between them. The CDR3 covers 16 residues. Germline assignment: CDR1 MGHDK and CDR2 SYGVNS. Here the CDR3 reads CASSEPHSGAYGKLFF. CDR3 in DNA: TGTGCCAGCAGTGAACCCCACTCGGGGGCTTACGGAAAACTGTTTTTT.

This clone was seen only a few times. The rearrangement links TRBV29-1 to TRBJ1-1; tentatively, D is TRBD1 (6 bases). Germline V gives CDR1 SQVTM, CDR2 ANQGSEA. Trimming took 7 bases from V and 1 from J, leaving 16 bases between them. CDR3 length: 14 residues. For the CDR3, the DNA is TGCAGCGGGGACAAGGCTGGGGCGAACACTGAAGCTTTCTTT. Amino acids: CSGDKAGANTEAFF.